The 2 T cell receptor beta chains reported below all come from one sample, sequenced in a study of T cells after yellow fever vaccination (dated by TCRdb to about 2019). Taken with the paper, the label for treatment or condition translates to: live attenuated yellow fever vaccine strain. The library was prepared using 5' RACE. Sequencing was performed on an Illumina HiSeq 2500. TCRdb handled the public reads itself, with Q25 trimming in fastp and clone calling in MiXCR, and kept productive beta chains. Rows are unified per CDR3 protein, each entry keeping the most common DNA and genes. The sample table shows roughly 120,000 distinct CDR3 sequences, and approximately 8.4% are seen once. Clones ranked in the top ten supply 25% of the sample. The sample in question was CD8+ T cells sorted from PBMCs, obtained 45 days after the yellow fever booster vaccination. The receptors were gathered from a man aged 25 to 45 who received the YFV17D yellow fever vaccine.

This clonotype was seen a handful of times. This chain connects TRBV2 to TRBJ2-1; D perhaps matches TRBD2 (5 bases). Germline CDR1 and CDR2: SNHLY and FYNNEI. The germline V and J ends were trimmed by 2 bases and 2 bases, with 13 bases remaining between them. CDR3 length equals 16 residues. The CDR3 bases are TGTGCCAGCAGTGAACTAGAGGAGGCCACCTACAATGAGCAGTTCTTC. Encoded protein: CASSELEEATYNEQFF.

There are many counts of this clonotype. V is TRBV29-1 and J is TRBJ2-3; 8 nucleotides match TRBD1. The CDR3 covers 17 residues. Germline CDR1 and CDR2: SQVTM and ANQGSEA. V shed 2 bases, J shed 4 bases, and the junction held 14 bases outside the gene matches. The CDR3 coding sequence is TGCAGCGTTGAATGGGACAGGCGGAATGGTAGGGCAGATACGCAGTATTTT. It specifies CSVEWDRRNGRADTQYF.